This TCR beta chain was recorded in a study of OX40 agonist ivuxolimab in advanced cancers. General study findings and limits: Expanded peripheral T cell antigen specificity was not determined.

Concerning this clone itself: Its antigen is unknown.

Using immunoSEQ multiplex PCR, the repertoire was profiled, and TCRdb retains in-frame clones only, with some absent. The table shows about 20,000 clones, with roughly 82% occurring only once. The germline CDR1 and CDR2 sequences are MNHNS and SASEGT. Trimming left V 0 bases short and J 8 bases short, with 16 bases between. The CDR3 has 16 residues. This chain uses TRBV6-1 with TRBJ1-4; D is uncertain. Sample: CD4+ or CD8+ T cells sorted from blood, taken in a trial of the OX40 agonist ivuxolimab. The TCR was taken from an adult with an advanced solid tumor such as melanoma, head and neck, liver or kidney cancer. CDR3: CASSEARQLHGEKLFF. CDR3 DNA sequence: TGTGCCAGCAGTGAAGCCCGGCAGCTCCACGGCGAAAAACTGTTTTTT.